This T cell receptor (beta chain) emerged from a study of cytomegalovirus exposure and HLA in healthy donors. Overall study results and limits: A likely sequencing artifact accounted for one observed cluster of highly shared sequence variants.

The PCR was carried out with 60 Vbeta primers and 13 Jbeta primers. Original handling: A follow-up analysis tallied about 80 million unique TCR beta chains, 9 million to 11 million shared. Assay: immunoSEQ multiplex PCR; the TCRdb copy retains only in-frame clones and omits some. The DNA gave D and trimming, while V, J and clone size come from that table. The sample holds some 120,000 clones, about 59% seen once. The ends lost 0 bases at V and 8 bases at J; junction bases unmatched: 12. The CDR3 totals 18 residues. CDR1 is SGHDN, CDR2 FVKESK, per germline. Regarding this clone: Antigen specificity is unknown.

This sequence joins TRBV14 and TRBJ2-7; TRBD2 agrees at 14 bases. The receptor comes from a woman aged 40 to 50 in good health and CMV-seropositive. The sample comprised PBMCs. For the CDR3, the DNA is TGTGCCAGCAGCCAAGATTGGGGGACTAGCGGGGGACTTATGCAGCAGTACTTC. Translation: CASSQDWGTSGGLMQQYF.